This T cell receptor (beta chain) was obtained from a study of cytomegalovirus exposure and HLA in healthy donors (dated 2017 in TCRdb). Looking at the study overall: According to a later analysis, the 100 to 150 validation repertoires were produced on the same platform as the 666 repertoires of the first cohort. The study aimed to test whether signatures of past pathogen exposure could be identified by cataloging public T cell receptors. In addition to the first cohort of around 670 subjects, a separate validation cohort of approximately 110 different subjects was used. To predict cytomegalovirus infection status, the study combined high-throughput TCR immunosequencing, statistical association of individual TCRs with disease status, and machine learning. Summary of the overall study and its limitations: A later analysis had no HLA typing for the validation cohort, so co-occurrence there was scored across all 130 or so repertoires. The classifier was reported to diagnose cytomegalovirus status with high specificity and sensitivity in both the original and validation cohorts. According to the authors, the approach could potentially be generalized to other disease states and immunological phenotypes. In the study, around 160 TCR beta chains were listed as associated with cytomegalovirus. Most TCR sequences were seen in very few donors, while some public TCRs were found in many individuals. In a later analysis, TCRs clustered in the first cohort were found to also tend to co-occur in the 120 or so validation repertoires, with 94% of cluster scores above 0. In vitro tests confirmed that a few of the cytomegalovirus-associated TCR beta chains recognize cytomegalovirus antigens.

The library came from the immunoSEQ multiplex PCR assay. As for the authors' bioinformatics: A statistical classification framework was developed to diagnose cytomegalovirus status using the catalog of TCR beta chain sequences. Here the immuneACCESS table is served through TCRdb, limited to in-frame sequences with V and J called. Missing clones are a known gap in these copies; in checked studies unresolved V genes cover under half, and the rest lacks a known reason. V, J and clone size were drawn from that table, and D and trimming were deduced from the DNA. This sample comprises 250,000 to 350,000 clones, roughly 90% of them detected only once. Jointly, the top ten make up 0.92% of the sample. The donors belonged to the validation cohort of about 120 subjects, which was separate from the roughly 680-subject first cohort. Its CDR3 holds 14 amino acids, cysteine through phenylalanine. The only DNA kept is the CDR3, 42 bases in frame from the first base. Cut back by 0 bases and 1 base, the V and J ends lie 7 bases apart. CDR1 is given as SGHRS and CDR2 as YFSETQ, both from the germline V gene.

Concerning this clone: No antigen is known for it. Within one base of it there is no much larger clone, and no base qualities were kept.

The specimen sequenced was PBMCs. The chain is assembled from TRBV5-1 and TRBJ2-5; a confident D gene designation cannot be given. The source of this sequence is a woman younger than 30 in good health and CMV-seronegative. The sequenced DNA: TGCGCCAGCAGCTTGGGGGCAACCCAAGAGACCCAGTACTTC. This yields the protein CASSLGATQETQYF.